The 15 T cell receptor beta chains listed next were all sequenced from one sample in a study of identical twins listed by TCRdb under 2016. Library preparation was by 5' RACE. Sequencing was carried out with an Illumina HiSeq 2000. TCRdb passed the public sequencing reads through fastp at Q25 and MiXCR, retaining productive beta sequences. Duplicate CDR3 protein sequences are folded into a single record with the most common DNA and genes. Recorded for this sample are just over 450,000 distinct CDR3 sequences; 14% of them occurred a single time. The top ten clones comprise about 0.53% of the sample. These data were likewise used in another study, on yellow fever vaccine responses in identical twins.

The source material was CD4+ T cells sorted from blood. These receptors all come from a woman aged 18 to 35 in good health.

The rearrangement joins TRBV5-1 to TRBJ2-3; 11 bases fit TRBD2. Losses at the gene ends were 3 bases for V and 2 bases for J; bases not matched to a gene: 2. This CDR3 is built from 15 residues. CDR1 is SGHRS and CDR2 is YFSETQ in the germline V gene. This CDR3 reads CASSSTSGVTDTQYF. The CDR3 DNA reads TGCGCCAGCAGCTCGACTAGCGGGGTCACAGATACGCAGTATTTT.

This clonotype was counted only a few times. The J gene is TRBJ2-5, the V gene TRBV5-1; 13 bases are a match to TRBD2. The germline V gene has CDR1 SGHRS and CDR2 YFSETQ. V shed 3 bases, J shed 1 base, and the junction held 6 bases outside the gene matches. The CDR3 runs to 17 residues. Here the CDR3 DNA reads TGCGCCAGCAGCTCCGGACTAGCGGGGGAAATCCAAGAGACCCAGTACTTC. Amino acid sequence: CASSSGLAGEIQETQYF.

The rearrangement uses TRBV9 and TRBJ2-2; 7 positions match TRBD1. The ends lost 3 bases at V and 3 bases at J; junction bases unmatched: 8. Germline assignment: CDR1 SGDLS and CDR2 YYNGEE. The CDR3 totals 16 residues. CDR3 sequence reads: CASSAGQAFYTGELFF. DNA of the CDR3: TGTGCCAGCAGCGCCGGACAGGCCTTTTACACCGGGGAGCTGTTTTTT.

This chain links TRBV6-1 with TRBJ1-2; D might be TRBD1 (5 bases). Germline-derived CDR1 and CDR2 are MNHNS and SASEGT. V shed 7 bases and J shed 0 bases, with 9 bases lying between them. The CDR3 runs 13 residues. CDR3 DNA sequence: TGTGCCAGCACTCAACAGGCTAACTATGGCTACACCTTC. Amino acids: CASTQQANYGYTF.

This clonotype was recorded a few times. The V and J genes are TRBV4-2 and TRBJ2-3; possible D gene TRBD2, 6 bases. The CDR3 loop spans 16 amino acids. Trimming took 1 base from V and 8 from J, leaving 19 bases between them. Germline V gene lookup returns CDR1 LGHNA and CDR2 YNFKEQ. For the CDR3, the DNA is TGTGCCAGCAGCCAAGCCTTGCGGGGTCCGGATTGTACGCAGTATTTT. Translation gives CASSQALRGPDCTQYF.

The V gene is TRBV7-8, the J gene TRBJ2-7; 9 bases align to TRBD1. The V segment lost 4 bases and the J segment 6 bases; nucleotides outside the gene matches: 4. The CDR3 consists of 13 residues. Germline CDR1 reads SGHVS; CDR2 reads FQNEAQ. CDR3 sequence: CASSWDRETEQYF. For the CDR3, the DNA is TGTGCCAGCAGCTGGGACAGGGAGACCGAGCAGTACTTC.

This clonotype came up a few times. V is TRBV11-2 and J is TRBJ2-7; tentatively, D is TRBD2 (5 bases). Germline assignment: CDR1 SGHAT and CDR2 FQNNGV. The CDR3 is made up of 15 amino acids. Trimming stripped 5 bases from V and 5 bases from J, with 19 bases between. The CDR3 nucleotides read TGTGCCAGCAGCCCAGTTGGTCTAGCCCCCAACGAGCAGTACTTC. Its protein product is CASSPVGLAPNEQYF.

This rearrangement joins TRBV30 to TRBJ2-2; D is ambiguous. The CDR3 sequence is 12 residues long. Looked up from germline, CDR1 is GTSNPN and CDR2 is SVGIG (reference sequence). The V and J ends lost 2 bases and 6 bases respectively, with 7 bases between them. The CDR3 here is CAWSPQPGELFF. The CDR3 DNA reads TGTGCCTGGAGTCCCCAACCCGGGGAGCTGTTTTTT.

The chain has TRBV28 and TRBJ2-5; D tentatively fits TRBD1 or TRBD2 (5 bases each). The CDR3 runs to 17 residues. Deletions cut 5 bases from V and 0 bases from J, with 19 bases between. Germline CDR1 reads MDHEN; CDR2 reads SYDVKM. Here the CDR3 DNA reads TGTGCCAGCAGTCCTAGAGTGGGACGAGCGTACCAAGAGACCCAGTACTTC. Translated, it gives CASSPRVGRAYQETQYF.

V gene TRBV20-1 combines with J gene TRBJ2-3; 8 bases are a match to TRBD2. Trimming at V came to 6 bases and at J to 5 bases, leaving 10 bases not matched to a gene. The CDR3 extends over 14 amino acids. From germline, CDR1 is DFQATT and CDR2 SNEGSKA (reference sequence). The CDR3 spells CSASTSESGDTQYF. CDR3 DNA sequence: TGCAGTGCGTCGACTAGCGAATCTGGAGATACGCAGTATTTT.

The sample holds many counts of this clonotype. J is TRBJ2-2 and V is TRBV28; 7 bases agree with TRBD1. Germline trimming cut 6 bases from V and 3 bases from J; bases unmatched to any gene: 4. Germline V gives CDR1 MDHEN, CDR2 SYDVKM. The CDR3 runs to 14 residues. This CDR3 reads CASRGTVHTGELFF. The CDR3 region has the DNA TGTGCCAGCAGAGGGACAGTTCACACCGGGGAGCTGTTTTTT.

Only a few counts were recorded for this clonotype. The rearrangement uses TRBV29-1 and TRBJ2-3; 7 nucleotides align to TRBD1. Germline CDR1 and CDR2: SQVTM and ANQGSEA. This CDR3 region has 13 residues. J was trimmed by 1 base and V by 6 bases; bases with no gene match: 4. The DNA of the CDR3 is TGCAGCGTACCCGGGACAGGCACAGATACGCAGTATTTT. Translation gives CSVPGTGTDTQYF.

This clonotype was observed at least ten times. The CDR3 sequence: CASTRRDRDTGELFF. CDR3 DNA sequence: TGTGCCAGCACCCGCCGGGACAGGGACACCGGGGAGCTGTTTTTT. The V call is TRBV12-3 or TRBV12-4, the J call TRBJ2-2; 9 positions match TRBD1. This CDR3 has 15 amino acids. J gave up 3 bases and V 7 bases, and 6 bases lay outside the gene matches.

This clonotype has more than one count but fewer than ten. This chain uses TRBV5-1 with TRBJ1-4; possibly TRBD1 for D (6 bases). The V and J ends lost 3 bases and 8 bases respectively, with 23 bases between them. Germline V CDR1 and CDR2: SGHRS, YFSETQ. The CDR3 runs to 17 residues. CDR3 region: CASSSQPGTLMGEKLFF. The DNA for the CDR3 is TGCGCCAGCAGCTCGCAACCAGGGACACTTATGGGGGAAAAACTGTTTTTT.

Turning to this clonotype: A much larger clonotype is one base distant, so this may be a read error. This chain connects TRBV9 to TRBJ2-1; 8 nucleotides line up with TRBD2. This CDR3 region has 14 residues. The V gene's germline CDR1 is SGDLS and CDR2 YYNGEE. The CDR3 DNA reads TGTGGCAGCAGTTTAGCGGGGATCTACAATGAGCAGTTCTTC. This gives the protein CGSSLAGIYNEQFF.